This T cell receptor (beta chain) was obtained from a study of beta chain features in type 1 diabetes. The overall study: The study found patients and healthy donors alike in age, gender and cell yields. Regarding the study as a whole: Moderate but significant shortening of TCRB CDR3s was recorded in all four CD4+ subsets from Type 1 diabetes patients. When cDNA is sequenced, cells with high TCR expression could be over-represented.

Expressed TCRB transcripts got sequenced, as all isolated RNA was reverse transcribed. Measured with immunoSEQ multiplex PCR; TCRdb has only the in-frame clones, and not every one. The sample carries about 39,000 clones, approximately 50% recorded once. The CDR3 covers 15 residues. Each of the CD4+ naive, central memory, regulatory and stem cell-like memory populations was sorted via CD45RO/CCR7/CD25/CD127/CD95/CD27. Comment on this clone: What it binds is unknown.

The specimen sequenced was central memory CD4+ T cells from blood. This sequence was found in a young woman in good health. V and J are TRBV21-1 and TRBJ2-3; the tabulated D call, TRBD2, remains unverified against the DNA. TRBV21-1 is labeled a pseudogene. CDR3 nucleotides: TGTGCCAGCAGCGCCCGTGGAGGGAGTATAGATACGCAGTATTTT. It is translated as CASSARGGSIDTQYF.